The present entry profiles one TCR beta chain with its context. The antigen is undetermined. In germline, CDR1 is LGHNA, CDR2 YNFKEQ. This CDR3 has 15 residues. Trimming cost V 1 base and J 1 base; bases outside gene matches: 4. Some clones are missing from TCRdb's copy, which holds only in-frame ones; the method was immunoSEQ multiplex PCR. The sample carries about 85,000 clones, less than 95% recorded once. This record comes from a study of graft-versus-host responses after intestinal transplantation. Study background: Tacrolimus and steroids were given for about three years to all recipients after anti-thymocyte globulin induction.

Sequenced here: unstimulated CD8+ T cells sorted from spleen or lymph node cells, sampled before transplant. This chain links TRBV4-2 with TRBJ2-7; 7 positions match TRBD2. The TCR comes from a human donor who was the organ donor for an intestinal transplant. CDR3: CASSQGLADSYEQYF. The CDR3 bases are TGTGCCAGCAGCCAAGGTCTAGCGGATTCCTACGAGCAGTACTTC.